The rows below give T cell receptor beta chains drawn from one sample of a study of chemoradiotherapy in HPV16-positive cancers. Assay: immunoSEQ multiplex PCR; the TCRdb copy retains only in-frame clones and omits some. The sample contains approximately 27,000 clones, more than 80% of which appear only once. Sequencing was performed on blood, taken from a patient who underwent chemoradiotherapy. Receptors originate from a human donor with HPV-associated anogenital cancer. Both conserved end residues are part of each CDR3.

cdr3_aa j_call v_call
CASGTGTGGLGTDTQYF TRBJ2-3 TRBV5-1
CASSISSGGAENTDTQYF TRBJ2-3 TRBV19
CASNTPSGAQETQYF TRBJ2-5 TRBV2
CASGSSGPADTQYF TRBJ2-3 TRBV7-9
CASRDEASVEAFF TRBJ1-1 TRBV5-1
CASSERVRNEQYF TRBJ2-7 TRBV25-1
CASSPRQGENTIYF TRBJ1-3 TRBV18
CASTSGTRTDTQYF TRBJ2-3 TRBV7-2
CASSFEGVGAYEQYF TRBJ2-7 TRBV5-1
CAWSSKRDTPMETQYF TRBJ2-5 TRBV30
CASRHDRGLNSPLHF TRBJ1-6 TRBV27
CAFLTGAYGYTF TRBJ1-2 TRBV30
CTSSLGGWTDTQYF TRBJ2-3 TRBV1
CASSIGAPNYGYTF TRBJ1-2 TRBV19
CASSLGETISASEAFF TRBJ1-1 TRBV5-5
CASSLVFYGYTF TRBJ1-2 TRBV5-5
CASSLEEDRRGEKLFF TRBJ1-4 TRBV5-5
CASSPGSKNIQYF TRBJ2-4 TRBV5-1
CASSLAPRANSNQPQHF TRBJ1-5 TRBV7-8
CASSQVAGGGDTQYF TRBJ2-3 TRBV5-1
CASSTSQRGAFNEQFF TRBJ2-1 TRBV18
CASSNRGGGTEAFF TRBJ1-1 TRBV6-1
CASREQGSGEQYF TRBJ2-7 TRBV10-2
CASSLDAGQGAVGYTF TRBJ1-2 TRBV5-1
CASSEQGGGAADTQYF TRBJ2-3 TRBV2
CASSTGESYGYTF TRBJ1-2 TRBV5-6
CASKDSGTGNTGELFF TRBJ2-2 TRBV6-6
CASSRPGGLGYTF TRBJ1-2 TRBV27
CACYRQGRTTGELFF TRBJ2-2 TRBV30
CASSSIRDTQWPQHF TRBJ1-5 TRBV5-6
CSVDDRGHGYGYTF TRBJ1-2 TRBV29-1
CASSLRTASGANVLTF TRBJ2-6 TRBV11-2
CSVETKGTGELFF TRBJ1-4 TRBV29-1
CASGDFGELFF TRBJ2-2 TRBV6-1
CASSPTSGGLGEQYF TRBJ2-7 TRBV7-7
CASSDRLRWTETQYF TRBJ2-5 TRBV6-4
CASSGDSWQGYTF TRBJ1-2 TRBV7-8
CASRSPDRAYGYTF TRBJ1-2 TRBV27
CASSSQGARGSPLHF TRBJ1-6 TRBV6-5
CASSSAAGGKQETQYF TRBJ2-5 TRBV7-2